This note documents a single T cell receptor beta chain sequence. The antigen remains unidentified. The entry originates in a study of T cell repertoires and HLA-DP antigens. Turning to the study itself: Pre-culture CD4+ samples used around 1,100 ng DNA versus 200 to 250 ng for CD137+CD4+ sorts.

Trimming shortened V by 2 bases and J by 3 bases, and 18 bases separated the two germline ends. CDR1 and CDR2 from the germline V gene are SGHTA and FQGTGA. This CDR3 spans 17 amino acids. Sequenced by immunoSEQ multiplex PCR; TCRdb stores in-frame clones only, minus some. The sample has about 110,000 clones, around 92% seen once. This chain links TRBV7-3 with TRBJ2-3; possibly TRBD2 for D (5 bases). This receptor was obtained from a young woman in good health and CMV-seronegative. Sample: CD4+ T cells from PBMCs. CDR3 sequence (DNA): TGTGCCAGCAGCTTACTAGTGGGAGCAATGGAGACAGATACGCAGTATTTT. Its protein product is CASSLLVGAMETDTQYF.